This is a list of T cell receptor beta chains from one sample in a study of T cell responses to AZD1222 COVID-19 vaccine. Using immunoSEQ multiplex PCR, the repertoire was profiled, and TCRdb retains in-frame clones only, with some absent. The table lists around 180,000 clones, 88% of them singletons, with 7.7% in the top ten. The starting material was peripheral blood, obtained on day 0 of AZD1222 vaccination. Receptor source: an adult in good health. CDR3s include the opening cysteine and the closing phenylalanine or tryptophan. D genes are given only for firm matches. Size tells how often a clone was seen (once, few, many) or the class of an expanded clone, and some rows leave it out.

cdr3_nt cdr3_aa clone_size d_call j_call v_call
TGTGCCAGCAACCCCCGCCGCTCTGGGGCCAACGTCCTGACTTTC CASNPRRSGANVLTF - - TRBJ2-6 TRBV6-2/TRBV6-3
TGTGCCAGCAGCGCAGGGAGAAGGGGGGAGCTGTTTTTT CASSAGRRGELFF - - TRBJ2-2 TRBV9
TGTGCCAGCAGCCCGGCGGGGGAAGTAGCTAACTATGGCTACACCTTC CASSPAGEVANYGYTF - - TRBJ1-2 TRBV5-4
TGTGCCAGCAGTTGGGACACCTATAGCAATCAGTCCCAGCATTTT CASSWDTYSNQSQHF - - TRBJ1-5 TRBV28
TGTGCCAGCAGCTTAGCGAGGGGTCAGCCCCAGCATTTT CASSLARGQPQHF - - TRBJ1-5 TRBV7-2
TGTGCCAGCAGCCAAGATCACAGTCTTGGGCAGGAGACCCAGTACTTC CASSQDHSLGQETQYF once - TRBJ2-5 TRBV3-1/TRBV3-2
TGTGCCATCAACAACCCGGGACAGGCCCCCTTTTATGGCTACACCTTC CAINNPGQAPFYGYTF - TRBD1 TRBJ1-2 TRBV10-3
TGTGCCAGCAGCTTCTCCAATGAGCAGTTCTTC CASSFSNEQFF - - TRBJ2-1 TRBV11-2
TGCGCCAGCAGGCCCGGCTACGAGCAGTACTTC CASRPGYEQYF - - TRBJ2-7 TRBV10-1
TGTGCCAGCACCGAGGACGGCTATAACTATGGCTACACCTTC CASTEDGYNYGYTF - - TRBJ1-2 TRBV5-8
TGCGCCAGCAGCCAGGGGACAGTAATTAATTCACCCCTCCACTTT CASSQGTVINSPLHF - TRBD1 TRBJ1-6 TRBV4-1
TGTGCCAGTAGTATAGTGGGGGGTGGCAATCAGCCCCAGCATTTT CASSIVGGGNQPQHF - - TRBJ1-5 TRBV19
TGTGCCAGCTCACCGAGGTCGGTTGGCAATCAGCCCCAGCATTTT CASSPRSVGNQPQHF - - TRBJ1-5 TRBV18
TGTGCCAGCAGCGTTAGCGGGGGCCAACAAGAGACCCAGTACTTC CASSVSGGQQETQYF - TRBD2 TRBJ2-5 TRBV9
TGTGCCAGCAGTTTGGGACCCCTTAATGAAAAACTGTTTTTT CASSLGPLNEKLFF - - TRBJ1-4 TRBV27
TGTGCCAGTGGGGACAGGGGAAGCAATCAGCCCCAGCATTTT CASGDRGSNQPQHF - TRBD1 TRBJ1-5 TRBV27
TGTGCTAGTGCCCTCGAGAGGGTTCCCTACAATGAGCAGTTCTTC CASALERVPYNEQFF - - TRBJ2-1 TRBV12-5
TGTGCCAGCAGCTTTGGCCAGATTAATGAAAAACTGTTTTTT CASSFGQINEKLFF once - TRBJ1-4 TRBV7-9
TGCAGCGTTGAAGTTAACTATGGCTACACCTTC CSVEVNYGYTF - - TRBJ1-2 TRBV29-1
TGTGCCAGCTCACCAAGACAGGGCCCAGCTAACTATGGCTACACCTTC CASSPRQGPANYGYTF once TRBD1 TRBJ1-2 TRBV18
TGTGCCAGTAGGCAAGCCACACGTTGGCGGACTAATGAAAAACTGTTTTTT CASRQATRWRTNEKLFF - - TRBJ1-4 TRBV19
TGTGCCAGCAGTTCCGGACCGAAAGGCTATGGCTACACCTTC CASSSGPKGYGYTF few - TRBJ1-2 TRBV27
TGTGCCAGCAGTCGCGCCTGGGATACGCAGTATTTT CASSRAWDTQYF - - TRBJ2-3 TRBV2
TGTGCCAGCTCACGGACAGGGGGGGACTACGAGCAGTACTTC CASSRTGGDYEQYF - TRBD1 TRBJ2-7 TRBV18
TGTGCCAGCACCCGATACACTGAAGCTTTCTTT CASTRYTEAFF - - TRBJ1-1 TRBV2
TGTGCCAGCTCACCAGGGGCCAACAGCAATCAGCCCCAGCATTTT CASSPGANSNQPQHF - - TRBJ1-5 TRBV18
TGTGCCAGCAGTCAAAGTCGAGTAAACATTCAGTACTTC CASSQSRVNIQYF - - TRBJ2-4 TRBV6-6
TGTGCCAGCAGCAAATTCACCACCGGGACAACCGAAGCTTTCTTT CASSKFTTGTTEAFF - - TRBJ1-1 TRBV6-5
TGTGCCAGCAGCTTAGCCCGGACAGGGGACACTGAAGCTTTCTTT CASSLARTGDTEAFF - TRBD1 TRBJ1-1 TRBV7-9
TGCGCCAGCAGCCCAACGACAGTGTCCTACGAGCAGTACTTC CASSPTTVSYEQYF - - TRBJ2-7 TRBV4-3
TGTGCCAGCAGCCCCGCCTTCGACACCGGCTACGAGCAGTACTTC CASSPAFDTGYEQYF - - TRBJ2-7 TRBV27
TGTGCCAGCAGGACCCTGGACAGGGTGGGGGACGAGCAGTACTTC CASRTLDRVGDEQYF - TRBD1 TRBJ2-7 TRBV2
TGTGCCAGTAGTACGGCGCCCGGAGGGTTCAATCAGCCCCAGCATTTT CASSTAPGGFNQPQHF - - TRBJ1-5 TRBV19
TGTGCCAGTAGTATAGTAATGCCAGGGGGCAGGCAGCCCCAGCATTTT CASSIVMPGGRQPQHF - TRBD1 TRBJ1-5 TRBV19
TGCGCCAGCAGCCAAGATGGGGGGAGGGACGAGCAGTACTTC CASSQDGGRDEQYF few TRBD2 TRBJ2-7 TRBV4-1
TGTGCCAGCAGCTCGTACGGGGTTTTGGCGGGGGAGACTGAGCAGTTCTTC CASSSYGVLAGETEQFF once TRBD2 TRBJ2-1 TRBV7-3
TGTGCCATCTCTTCGTCAGGGGTCGAGACCCAGTACTTC CAISSSGVETQYF - - TRBJ2-5 TRBV10-3
TGCGCCAGCTCCTGGGTAGGAGCGGGGCATACAGATACGCAGTATTTT CASSWVGAGHTDTQYF - TRBD2 TRBJ2-3 TRBV5-1
TGTGCCAGCAGCTTGGACCCGCAGGGACCCGTCCAAGAGACCCAGTACTTC CASSLDPQGPVQETQYF - - TRBJ2-5 TRBV5-4
TGTGCCAGCAGTTCCTACAGTCTCTATGGCTACACCTTC CASSSYSLYGYTF - - TRBJ1-2 TRBV28
TGTGCCAGCAGTTACCGCGACTCAACCGGGGAGCTGTTTTTT CASSYRDSTGELFF - - TRBJ2-2 TRBV6-6
TGTGCCAGCAGCTTAGAGGGGGGTCAGCCCCAGCATTTT CASSLEGGQPQHF - - TRBJ1-5 TRBV7-9